This entry concerns a single TCR beta chain. Per the study methods: The assay estimated nucleated cells by amplifying reference gene primers. Repertoires were generated with immunoSEQ multiplex PCR, while TCRdb's copy carries only in-frame clones and drops some. For V, J and clone size, that table is used; D and trimming come from the DNA. This table has some 370,000 clones, around four fifths appearing once. The record originates from a study of blood T cell repertoires in COVID-19. Trimming removed 4 bases from V and 1 base from J; junction bases left unmatched: 7. In germline, CDR1 is SGHRS, CDR2 YFSETQ. The CDR3 is made up of 15 amino acids. Donors were grouped by their self-reported clinical history.

Sequences were obtained from PBMCs or T cells enriched from blood (not recorded which). This clonotype was obtained from a woman aged 45 to 65 who had recovered from COVID-19. The V and J genes are TRBV5-1 and TRBJ1-1; 7 bases match TRBD1. The CDR3 DNA follows: TGCGCCAGCAGCCAAAGGGACAGCGGGAACACTGAAGCTTTCTTT. It yields the protein CASSQRDSGNTEAFF.